Described below is a single T cell receptor (beta chain) sequence and its context. Germline V CDR1 and CDR2: MRHNA, SNTAGT. The CDR3 sequence is 19 residues long. The germline V and J ends were trimmed by 7 bases and 13 bases, with 37 bases remaining between them. This sample is part of a study of blood T cell repertoires in COVID-19. Study context: Researchers got acute and convalescent COVID-19 samples from the United States, Italy and Spain. Nucleic acid was either cDNA or gDNA, and it came from T cells, B-cell-depleted T cells, or PBMCs.

Authors' methods: The assay estimated nucleated cells by amplifying reference gene primers. Clones were read by immunoSEQ multiplex PCR, and TCRdb kept only the in-frame ones, dropping some. That table supplies the V and J calls and clone size; D and trimming were determined from the DNA. The sample holds roughly 40,000 clones, 65% to 90% seen once. The sequenced material came from peripheral blood. The TCR sequence derives from a middle-aged man with active COVID-19. This chain uses TRBV6-4 with TRBJ2-2; D is perhaps TRBD2 (5 bases). CDR3 in amino acids: CASTETGMSYGHVREWLFF. The CDR3 nucleotides are TGTGCCAGCACCGAAACGGGGATGTCGTATGGCCATGTAAGGGAATGGCTGTTTTTT.